This T cell receptor beta chain was recovered during a study of CD8+ T cells in alopecia areata. Described treatment: oral pan-JAK inhibitor, 5-10 mg twice daily. PBMCs, the starting material, were the source of sorted CD4+ and CD8+ T cells. Extraction of RNA preceded its reverse transcription into cDNA, which served as the sequencing template. Here immunoSEQ multiplex PCR was the method, and the copy in TCRdb shows in-frame clones only, minus some. The sample has roughly 280,000 clones, 60% seen once; the top ten hold roughly 0.93%. Broader study findings: Many expanded lesional clones persisted during tofacitinib (in both scalp and blood).

A note on this clone: Its specificity is unknown.

The CDR3 covers 14 residues. The germline V gene encodes CDR1 SEHNR and CDR2 FQNEAQ (reference sequence). V was cut by 6 bases and J by 10 bases, with 16 bases left in between. The sequence came from a human donor with alopecia areata. The material was CD4+ T cells sorted from blood, obtained around week 54, from a patient treated with tofacitinib. This chain uses TRBV7-9 with TRBJ1-6; D might be TRBD1 (6 bases). CDR3 region: CASSLGGWGSPLHF. DNA of the CDR3: TGTGCCAGCAGTCTAGGGGGGTGGGGCTCACCCCTCCACTTT.